Listed here is a single T cell receptor (beta chain). Antigen specificity is unknown. No conserved phenylalanine or tryptophan is present at the end of the CDR3, so a read error is the likely explanation. Germline V gene lookup returns CDR1 MGHDK and CDR2 SYGVNS. The CDR3 loop spans 13 amino acids. The germline V and J ends were trimmed by 4 bases and 5 bases, with 11 bases remaining between them. This entry belongs to a study of naive and memory T cell subsets. Two oligonucleotides, mixed equimolar, formed the beta constant-region primer covering TRBC1 and TRBC2. An oligonucleotide with the SP2 primer and a 12-nucleotide UMI was ligated to the cDNA 3' end. TCRdb reprocessed the UMI-ligation and nested PCR reads with MiXCR, giving one entry per CDR3 protein. The sample consists of tens of thousands of distinct CDR3 sequences, about 10% of them appearing once. General study results and limits: From naive to CM, EM and EMRA, diversity decreased and Gini increased. Findings for naive and memory subsets could not be checked against ground truth.

Cells stained for CD3, CD4, CD8, CD45RA and CD27 were sorted into four subsets. This clonotype was sampled from a human donor in good health. Sequencing was done on a sample of effector memory CD4+ T cells from blood. Subset of the sample: effector memory, CD45RA- CD27-. This chain connects TRBV25-1 to TRBJ2-5; D remains unclear. The CDR3 DNA reads as TGTGCCAGCAGTGCCCGCCGTGGTGAGACCCAGTACATC. The encoded protein is CASSARRGETQYI.